This T cell receptor (beta chain) appears in the sequencing data of a study of T cell responses to AZD1222 COVID-19 vaccine. Trimming removed 4 bases at V and 1 base at J, with 16 bases between. CDR3 length: 15 amino acids. CDR1 is SQVTM, CDR2 ANQGSEA, per germline. Comments on this clone: Its specificity is unknown.

Points from the study as a whole: When two AZD1222 doses had been given, Spike-specific TCR breadth and depth rose.

The assay was immunoSEQ multiplex PCR, and TCRdb's table has in-frame clones only and misses some. The table has 150,000 to 200,000 clones, roughly 90% seen once. This specimen consisted of peripheral blood, obtained on day 0 of AZD1222 vaccination. The TCR was taken from an adult in good health. This chain uses TRBV29-1 with TRBJ1-2, with D tentatively TRBD1 (5 bases). The CDR3 region is CSVGDLPNINYGYTF. The CDR3 bases are TGCAGCGTTGGGGACCTACCAAACATTAACTATGGCTACACCTTC.